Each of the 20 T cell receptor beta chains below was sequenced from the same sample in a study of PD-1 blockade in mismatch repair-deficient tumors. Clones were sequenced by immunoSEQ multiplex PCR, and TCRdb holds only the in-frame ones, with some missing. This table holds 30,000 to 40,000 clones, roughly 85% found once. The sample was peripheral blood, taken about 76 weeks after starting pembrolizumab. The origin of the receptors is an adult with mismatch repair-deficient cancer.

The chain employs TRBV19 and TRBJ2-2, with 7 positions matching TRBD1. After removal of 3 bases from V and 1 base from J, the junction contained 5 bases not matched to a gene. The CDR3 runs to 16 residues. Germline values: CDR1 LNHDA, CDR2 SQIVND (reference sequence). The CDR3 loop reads CASSIPTGRNTGELFF. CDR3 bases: TGTGCCAGTAGTATCCCGACAGGGAGGAACACCGGGGAGCTGTTTTTT.

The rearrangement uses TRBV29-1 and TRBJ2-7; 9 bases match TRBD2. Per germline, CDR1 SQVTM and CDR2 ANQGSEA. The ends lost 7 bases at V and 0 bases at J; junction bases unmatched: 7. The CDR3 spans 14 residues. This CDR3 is CSGGTSRYSYEQYF. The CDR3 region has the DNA TGCAGCGGGGGGACTAGCCGATACTCCTACGAGCAGTACTTC.

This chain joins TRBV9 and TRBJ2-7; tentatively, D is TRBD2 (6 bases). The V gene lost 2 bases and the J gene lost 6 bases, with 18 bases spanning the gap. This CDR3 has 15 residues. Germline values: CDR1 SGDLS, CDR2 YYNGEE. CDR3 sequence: CASSVGGSGSGEQYF. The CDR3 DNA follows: TGTGCCAGCAGCGTTGGGGGGTCGGGGTCTGGCGAGCAGTACTTC. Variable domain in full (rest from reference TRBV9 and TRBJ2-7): DSGVTQTPKHLITATGQRVTLRCSPRSGDLSVYWYQQSLDQGLQFLIQYYNGEERAKGNILERFSAQQFPDLHSELNLSSLELGDSALYFCASSVGGSGSGEQYFGPGTRLTVT.

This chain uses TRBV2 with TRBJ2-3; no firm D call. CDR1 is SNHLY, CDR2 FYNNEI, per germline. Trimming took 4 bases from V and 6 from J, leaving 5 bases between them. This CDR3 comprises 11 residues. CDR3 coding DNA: TGTGCCAGCAGTGTGGCGGATACGCAGTATTTT. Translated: CASSVADTQYF.

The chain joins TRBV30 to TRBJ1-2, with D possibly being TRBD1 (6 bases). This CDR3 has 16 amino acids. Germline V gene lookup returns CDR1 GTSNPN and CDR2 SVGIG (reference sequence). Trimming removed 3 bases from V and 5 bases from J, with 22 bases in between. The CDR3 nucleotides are TGTGCCTGGAGAGGATCGGGTGGGGGGCGGTATTATGGCTACACCTTC. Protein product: CAWRGSGGGRYYGYTF.

CDR3 loop: CASSLGPGGGANTEAFF. DNA for the CDR3: TGTGCCAGCAGCTTAGGGCCCGGGGGAGGGGCCAACACTGAAGCTTTCTTT. The chain carries TRBV7-6 and TRBJ1-1; a weak D match, TRBD1 (5 bases). The length of the CDR3 is 17 residues. The V gene lost 1 base and the J gene lost 2 bases, with 17 bases spanning the gap. The V gene's germline CDR1 is SGHVS and CDR2 FNYEAQ.

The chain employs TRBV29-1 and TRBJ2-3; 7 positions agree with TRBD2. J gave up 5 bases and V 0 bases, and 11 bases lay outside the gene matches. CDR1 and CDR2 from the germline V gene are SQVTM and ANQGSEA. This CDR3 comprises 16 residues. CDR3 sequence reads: CSVEDGGKLAGDTQYF. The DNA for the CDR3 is TGCAGCGTTGAAGATGGGGGGAAGTTAGCGGGAGATACGCAGTATTTT.

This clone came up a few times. The CDR3 loop reads CASSEGLGGRYGYTF. In DNA, the CDR3 is TGTGCCAGCAGTGAAGGGTTGGGGGGCAGGTATGGCTACACCTTC. V and J are TRBV6-1 and TRBJ1-2; maybe TRBD1 (6 bases). The CDR3 is 15 amino acids. Germline-derived CDR1 and CDR2 are MNHNS and SASEGT. The ends were cut back, 1 base at V and 5 bases at J, with 14 bases in the middle.

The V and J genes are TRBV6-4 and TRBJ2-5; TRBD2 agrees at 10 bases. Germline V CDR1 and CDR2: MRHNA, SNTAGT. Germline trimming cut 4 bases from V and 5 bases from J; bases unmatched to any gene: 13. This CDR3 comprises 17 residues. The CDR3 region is CASSGTSGATVFETQYF. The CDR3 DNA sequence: TGTGCCAGCAGTGGAACTAGCGGGGCGACCGTGTTTGAGACCCAGTACTTC.

This CDR3 is CASSFPSQFGGYTF. The CDR3 DNA is TGTGCCAGCAGCTTCCCGTCACAGTTTGGTGGCTACACCTTC. The rearrangement links TRBV7-9 to TRBJ1-2, with D unclear. Between the trimmed V and J ends, which lost 3 bases and 7 bases, there was a span of 15 bases. Germline CDR1 is SEHNR and CDR2 is FQNEAQ (reference sequence). CDR3 length equals 14 residues.

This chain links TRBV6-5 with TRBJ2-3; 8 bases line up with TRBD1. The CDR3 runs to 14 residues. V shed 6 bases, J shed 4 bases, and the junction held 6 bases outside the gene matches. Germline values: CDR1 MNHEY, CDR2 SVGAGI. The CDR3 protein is CASRRTGSSDTQYF. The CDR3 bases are TGTGCCAGCAGAAGGACAGGGAGTTCAGATACGCAGTATTTT.

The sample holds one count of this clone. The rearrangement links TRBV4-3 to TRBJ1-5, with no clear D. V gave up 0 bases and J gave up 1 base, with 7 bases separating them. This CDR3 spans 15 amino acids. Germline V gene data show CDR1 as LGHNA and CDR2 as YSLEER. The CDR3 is CASSQDTQSNQPQHF. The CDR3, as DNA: TGCGCCAGCAGCCAAGATACACAGAGCAATCAGCCCCAGCATTTT.

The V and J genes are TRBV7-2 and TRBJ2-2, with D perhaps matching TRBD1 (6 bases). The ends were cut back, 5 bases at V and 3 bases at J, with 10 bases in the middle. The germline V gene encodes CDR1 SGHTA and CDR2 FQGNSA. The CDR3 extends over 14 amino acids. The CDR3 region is CASSPTGYTGELFF. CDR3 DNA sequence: TGTGCCAGCAGCCCTACAGGGTACACCGGGGAGCTGTTTTTT. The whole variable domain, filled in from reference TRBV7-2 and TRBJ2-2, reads GAGVSQSPSNKVTEKGKDVELRCDPISGHTALYWYRQSLGQGLEFLIYFQGNSAPDKSGLPSDRFSAERTGGSVSTLTIQRTQQEDSAVYLCASSPTGYTGELFFGEGSRLTVL.

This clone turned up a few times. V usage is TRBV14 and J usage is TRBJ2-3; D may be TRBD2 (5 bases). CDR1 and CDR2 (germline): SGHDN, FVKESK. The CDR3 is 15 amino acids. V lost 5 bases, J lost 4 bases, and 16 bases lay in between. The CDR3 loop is CASSDFGRAPDTQYF. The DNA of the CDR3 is TGTGCCAGCAGCGACTTTGGGAGAGCTCCAGATACGCAGTATTTT.

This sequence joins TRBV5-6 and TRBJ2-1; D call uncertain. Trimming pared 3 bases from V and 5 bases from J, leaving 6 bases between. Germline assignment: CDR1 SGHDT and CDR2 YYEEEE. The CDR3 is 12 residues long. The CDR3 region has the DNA TGTGCCAGCAGCTCGACGGACAATGAGCAGTTCTTC. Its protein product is CASSSTDNEQFF. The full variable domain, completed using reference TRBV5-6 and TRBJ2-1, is DAGVTQSPTHLIKTRGQQVTLRCSPKSGHDTVSWYQQALGQGPQFIFQYYEEEERQRGNFPDRFSGHQFPNYSSELNVNALLLGDSALYLCASSSTDNEQFFGPGTRLTVL.

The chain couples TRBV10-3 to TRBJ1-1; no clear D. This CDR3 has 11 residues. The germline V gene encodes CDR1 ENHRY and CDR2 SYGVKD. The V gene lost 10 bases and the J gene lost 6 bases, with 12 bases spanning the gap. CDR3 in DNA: TGTGCCAGCTTGGACGGACCTGAAGCTTTCTTT. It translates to CASLDGPEAFF.

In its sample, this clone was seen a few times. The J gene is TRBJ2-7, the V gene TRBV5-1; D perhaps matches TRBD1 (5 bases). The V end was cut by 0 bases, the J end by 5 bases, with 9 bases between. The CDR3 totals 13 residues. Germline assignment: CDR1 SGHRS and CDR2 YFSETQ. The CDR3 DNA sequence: TGCGCCAGCAGCTTGGGTCCAGGGAACGAGCAGTACTTC. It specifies CASSLGPGNEQYF.

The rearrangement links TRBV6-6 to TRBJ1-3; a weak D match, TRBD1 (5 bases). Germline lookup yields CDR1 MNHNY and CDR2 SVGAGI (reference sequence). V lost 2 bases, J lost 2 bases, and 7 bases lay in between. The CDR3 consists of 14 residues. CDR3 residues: CASSYGTAGNTIYF. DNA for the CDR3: TGTGCCAGCAGTTACGGGACGGCTGGAAACACCATATATTTT.

The CDR3 protein is CASSRPTGAVTEAFF. DNA of the CDR3: TGTGCCAGCAGTCGGCCGACAGGGGCCGTCACTGAAGCTTTCTTT. The J gene is TRBJ1-1, the V gene TRBV27, with 8 bases that match TRBD1. CDR3 length equals 15 residues. Trimming took 5 bases from V and 4 from J; bases not matched to a gene: 9. CDR1 is MNHEY, CDR2 SMNVEV, per germline (reference sequence).

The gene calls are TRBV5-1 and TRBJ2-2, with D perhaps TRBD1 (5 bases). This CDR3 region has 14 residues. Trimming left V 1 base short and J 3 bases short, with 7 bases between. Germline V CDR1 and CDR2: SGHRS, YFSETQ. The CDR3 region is CASSLQGYTGELFF. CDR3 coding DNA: TGCGCCAGCAGCTTGCAGGGCTACACCGGGGAGCTGTTTTTT.